This TCR beta chain comes out of a study of T-cell reconstitution after alpha-beta-depleted transplantation in children. Molecular barcoding with unique molecular identifiers was used for the TCRbeta library. TCRdb itself ran the PCR reads through MiXCR, one entry per CDR3 protein. The sample has around 600,000 distinct CDR3 sequences, 16% seen once. The sequence derives from a human donor who donated a stem cell graft to a child with acute myeloid leukemia. This material consisted of PBMCs from the stem cell graft donor, taken from the stem cell graft.

CDR3 coding DNA: TGTGCCAGCACCCCCTCTGGGACTAACTATGGCTACACCTTC. This encodes CASTPSGTNYGYTF. The V and J genes are TRBV7-2 and TRBJ1-2, with D uncertain. V lost 7 bases and J 0 bases, leaving 12 bases between the germline ends. Germline values: CDR1 SGHTA, CDR2 FQGNSA. There are 14 residues in the CDR3.